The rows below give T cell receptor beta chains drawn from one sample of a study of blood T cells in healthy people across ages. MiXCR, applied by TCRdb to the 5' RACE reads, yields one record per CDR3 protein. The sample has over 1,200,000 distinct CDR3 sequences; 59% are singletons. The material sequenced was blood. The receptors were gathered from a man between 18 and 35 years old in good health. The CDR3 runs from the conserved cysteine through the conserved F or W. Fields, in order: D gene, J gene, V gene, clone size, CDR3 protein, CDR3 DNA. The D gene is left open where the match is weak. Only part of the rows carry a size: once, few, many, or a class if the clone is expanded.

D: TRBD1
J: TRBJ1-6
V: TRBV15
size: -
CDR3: CATSRGQYNSPLHF
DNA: TGTGCCACCAGCAGGGGACAGTATAATTCACCCCTCCACTTT

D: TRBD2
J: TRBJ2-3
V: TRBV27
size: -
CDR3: CASSLLGWRGGPDTQYF
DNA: TGTGCCAGCAGTTTATTGGGTTGGCGGGGGGGCCCAGATACGCAGTATTTT

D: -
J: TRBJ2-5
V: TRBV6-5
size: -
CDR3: CASSKDREETQYF
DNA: TGTGCCAGCAGTAAGGACAGAGAAGAGACCCAGTACTTC

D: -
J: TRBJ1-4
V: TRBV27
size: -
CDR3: CASSYAFPQPINNEKLFF
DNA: TGTGCCAGCAGTTACGCCTTCCCACAACCCATCAACAATGAAAAACTGTTTTTT

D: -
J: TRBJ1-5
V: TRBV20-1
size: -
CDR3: CSARQTGDQPQHF
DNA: TGCAGTGCTAGACAGACAGGCGATCAGCCCCAGCATTTT

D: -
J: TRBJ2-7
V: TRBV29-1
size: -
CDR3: CSVVGVTTSTYEQYF
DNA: TGCAGCGTTGTGGGGGTGACAACATCTACCTACGAGCAGTACTTC

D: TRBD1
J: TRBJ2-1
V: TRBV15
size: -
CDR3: CATSRDYRGDEQFF
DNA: TGTGCCACCAGCAGAGATTACAGGGGCGATGAGCAGTTCTTC

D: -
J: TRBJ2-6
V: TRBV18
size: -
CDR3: CASSPIANSGANVLTF
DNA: TGTGCCAGCTCACCGATTGCGAACTCTGGGGCCAACGTCCTGACTTTC

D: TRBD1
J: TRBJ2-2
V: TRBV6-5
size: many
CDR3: CASSTGTATTGELFF
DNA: TGTGCCAGCAGTACTGGGACAGCTACTACCGGGGAGCTGTTTTTT

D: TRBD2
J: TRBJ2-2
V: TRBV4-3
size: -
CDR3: CASSQGLAGALNTGELFF
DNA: TGCGCCAGCAGCCAAGGACTAGCGGGGGCCTTGAACACCGGGGAGCTGTTTTTT

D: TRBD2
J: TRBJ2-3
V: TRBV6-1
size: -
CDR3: CASSVHSGTSGSTDTQYF
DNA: TGTGCCAGCAGTGTACACTCCGGGACTAGCGGGAGCACAGATACGCAGTATTTT

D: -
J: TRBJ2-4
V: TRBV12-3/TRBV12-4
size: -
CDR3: CASSPVGAVAKNIQYF
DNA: TGTGCCAGCAGTCCCGTGGGTGCGGTAGCCAAAAACATTCAGTACTTC

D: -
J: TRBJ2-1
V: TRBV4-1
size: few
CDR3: CASSQEEGPRRQFF
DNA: TGCGCCAGCAGCCAAGAGGAAGGACCTCGTCGCCAGTTCTTC

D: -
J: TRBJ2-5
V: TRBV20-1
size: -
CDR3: CSAQQVGRETQYF
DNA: TGCAGTGCACAGCAGGTGGGAAGAGAGACCCAGTACTTC

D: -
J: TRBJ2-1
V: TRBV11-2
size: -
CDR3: CASSSSLGMTHEQFF
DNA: TGTGCCAGCAGCTCTAGTCTAGGAATGACACATGAGCAGTTCTTC

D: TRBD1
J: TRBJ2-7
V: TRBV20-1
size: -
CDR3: CSAPSSGTGISVGREQYF
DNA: TGCAGTGCCCCGTCGTCCGGGACAGGGATTTCAGTCGGGCGCGAGCAGTACTTC

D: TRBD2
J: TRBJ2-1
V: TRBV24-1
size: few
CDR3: CATSDGLAENNEQFF
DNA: TGTGCCACCAGTGACGGACTAGCGGAAAACAATGAGCAGTTCTTC

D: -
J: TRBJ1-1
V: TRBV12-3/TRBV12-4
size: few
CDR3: CASTSGSEAFF
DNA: TGTGCCAGCACCTCCGGGTCGGAAGCTTTCTTT

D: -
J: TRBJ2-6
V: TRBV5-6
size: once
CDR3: CASSPRLKAGANVLTF
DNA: TGTGCCAGCAGCCCGCGACTCAAGGCTGGGGCCAACGTCCTGACTTTC

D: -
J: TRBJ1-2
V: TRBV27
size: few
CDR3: CASSPGMFYGYTF
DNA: TGTGCCAGCAGTCCGGGAATGTTCTATGGCTACACCTTC

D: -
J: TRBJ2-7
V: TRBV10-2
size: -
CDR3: CASSGQNGKEEQYF
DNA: TGCGCCAGCAGTGGACAAAATGGGAAGGAAGAGCAGTACTTC

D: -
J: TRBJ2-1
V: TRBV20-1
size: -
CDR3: CSARDHRGGPHNEQFF
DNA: TGCAGTGCTAGAGATCACCGTGGGGGGCCACACAATGAGCAGTTCTTC

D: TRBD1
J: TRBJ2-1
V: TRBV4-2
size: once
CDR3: CASSQDGDRTNEQFF
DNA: TGTGCCAGCAGCCAAGATGGGGACAGGACCAATGAGCAGTTCTTC

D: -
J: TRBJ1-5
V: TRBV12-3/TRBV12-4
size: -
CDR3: CASSPRRDQPQHF
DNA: TGTGCCAGCAGTCCCCGACGGGATCAGCCCCAGCATTTT

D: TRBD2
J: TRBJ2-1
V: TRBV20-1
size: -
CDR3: CSAMRTSGSLPFF
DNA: TGCAGTGCTATGCGGACTAGCGGGAGCCTACCGTTCTTC

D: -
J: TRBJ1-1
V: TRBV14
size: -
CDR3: CASSQKGPRKPFF
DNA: TGTGCCAGCAGCCAAAAGGGACCCCGAAAACCTTTCTTT

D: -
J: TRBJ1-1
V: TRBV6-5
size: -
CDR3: CASSLQANTDAFF
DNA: TGTGCCAGCAGCCTACAGGCGAACACTGACGCTTTCTTT

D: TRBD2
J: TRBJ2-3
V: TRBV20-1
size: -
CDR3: CSAGIILAGGLNTQYF
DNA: TGCAGTGCTGGGATTATACTAGCGGGGGGGCTAAATACGCAGTATTTT

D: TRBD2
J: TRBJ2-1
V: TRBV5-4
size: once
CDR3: CASSLGSSGDNEQFF
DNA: TGTGCCAGCAGCTTGGGTTCTAGCGGGGACAATGAGCAGTTCTTC

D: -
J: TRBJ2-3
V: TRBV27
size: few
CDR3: CASSSRGTSTDTQYF
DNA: TGTGCCAGCAGTTCCCGCGGGACTAGCACAGATACGCAGTATTTT

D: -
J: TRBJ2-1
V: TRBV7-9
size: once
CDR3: CAVKGGTNEQFF
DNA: TGTGCCGTCAAGGGGGGTACCAATGAGCAGTTCTTC

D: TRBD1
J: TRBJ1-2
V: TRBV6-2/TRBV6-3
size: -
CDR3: CASSYSNDRENYGYTF
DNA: TGTGCCAGCAGTTACTCAAACGACAGGGAAAACTATGGCTACACCTTC

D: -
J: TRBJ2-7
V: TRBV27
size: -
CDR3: CASSFLPLSEQYF
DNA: TGTGCCAGCAGTTTTCTTCCCTTGTCCGAGCAGTACTTC

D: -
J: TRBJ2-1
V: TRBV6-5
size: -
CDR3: CASGLGTINEQFF
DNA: TGTGCCAGCGGACTTGGGACGATCAATGAGCAGTTCTTC

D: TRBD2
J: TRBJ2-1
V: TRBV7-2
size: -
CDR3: CASSLTSGGAVHNEQFF
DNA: TGTGCCAGCAGCTTGACTAGCGGGGGGGCCGTCCACAATGAGCAGTTCTTC

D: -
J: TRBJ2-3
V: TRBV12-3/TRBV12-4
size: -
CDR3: CASSSYSVIFTDTQYF
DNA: TGTGCCAGCAGTTCCTACTCCGTCATTTTCACAGATACGCAGTATTTT

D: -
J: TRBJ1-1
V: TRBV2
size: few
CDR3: CASRTGTAHTEAFF
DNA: TGTGCCAGCAGAACCGGGACGGCCCACACTGAAGCTTTCTTT

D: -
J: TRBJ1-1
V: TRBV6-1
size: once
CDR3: CASSDYRTTEAFF
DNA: TGTGCCAGCAGTGACTATCGGACGACTGAAGCTTTCTTT

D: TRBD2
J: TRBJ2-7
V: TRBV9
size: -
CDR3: CASSVAAGAYEQYF
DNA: TGTGCCAGCAGCGTAGCTGCGGGAGCTTACGAGCAGTACTTC

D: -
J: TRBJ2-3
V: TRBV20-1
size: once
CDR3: CSARGPLAVVTTDTQYF
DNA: TGCAGTGCTAGAGGCCCCTTAGCGGTGGTTACCACAGATACGCAGTATTTT

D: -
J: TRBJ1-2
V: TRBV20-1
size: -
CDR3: CSARVPEGYGYTF
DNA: TGCAGTGCTAGAGTCCCCGAAGGCTATGGCTACACCTTC

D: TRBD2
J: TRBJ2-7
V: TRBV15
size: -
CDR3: CATSPHPASGYEQYF
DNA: TGTGCCACCAGCCCTCATCCAGCTAGCGGCTACGAGCAGTACTTC

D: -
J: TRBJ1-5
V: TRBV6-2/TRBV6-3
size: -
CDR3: CASTTLRRGDQPQHF
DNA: TGTGCCAGCACCACATTACGGCGGGGGGATCAGCCCCAGCATTTT

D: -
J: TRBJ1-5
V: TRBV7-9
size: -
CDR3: CASSLKGGRQPQHF
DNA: TGTGCCAGCAGCTTAAAGGGGGGTCGGCAGCCCCAGCATTTT

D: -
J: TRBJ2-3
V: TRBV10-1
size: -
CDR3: CASSDSIWDPRPDTQYF
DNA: TGCGCCAGCAGTGACTCGATCTGGGACCCGAGACCAGATACGCAGTATTTT

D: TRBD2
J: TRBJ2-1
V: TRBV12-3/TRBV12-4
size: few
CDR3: CASRVAGVGSYNEQFF
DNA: TGTGCCAGCAGGGTAGCGGGGGTAGGGTCCTACAATGAGCAGTTCTTC

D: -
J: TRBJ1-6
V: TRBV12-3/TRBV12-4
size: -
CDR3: CASSSSTAASPLHF
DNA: TGTGCCAGCAGTTCATCTACCGCTGCCTCACCCCTCCACTTT

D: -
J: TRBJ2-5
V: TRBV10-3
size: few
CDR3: CAFTGTEYQETQYF
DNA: TGTGCTTTCACCGGGACCGAATACCAAGAGACCCAGTACTTC

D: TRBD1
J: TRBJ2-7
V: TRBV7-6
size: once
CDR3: CASSLGPGTGVRGEQYF
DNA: TGTGCCAGCAGCTTGGGCCCCGGGACAGGAGTCCGAGGCGAGCAGTACTTC